A few counts support the clone carrying this T cell receptor (beta chain). The study assigned cohorts using participant-reported clinical history. These data originate in a study of blood T cell repertoires in COVID-19. The overall study: PBMCs, B-cell-depleted T cells, or T cells provided the cDNA or gDNA that made up the material.

CDR3 size: 14 residues. V shed 5 bases and J shed 4 bases, with 12 bases lying between them. Germline V gene data show CDR1 as SEHNR and CDR2 as FQNEAQ (reference sequence). Authors' analysis steps: Reference gene primer amplification gave estimated nucleated cell counts. Sequencing used immunoSEQ multiplex PCR; TCRdb keeps in-frame clones, though not all of them. That table gives V, J and clone size, and the DNA gave D and trimming. Of 300,000 to 400,000 clones in the sample, 88% were seen once. The sequenced sample consisted of PBMCs or T cells enriched from blood (not recorded which). The TCR originated in a woman aged 30 to 39 with acute COVID-19. This chain links TRBV7-9 with TRBJ1-5; possible D gene TRBD1, 6 bases. This CDR3 reads CASSESGQNQPQHF. DNA of the CDR3: TGTGCCAGCAGCGAATCGGGACAAAATCAGCCCCAGCATTTT.